This record concerns one T cell receptor (beta chain) sequence. What it binds is unknown. Data came from immunoSEQ multiplex PCR; TCRdb stores just in-frame clones and leaves some out. The sample includes 240,000 or so clones, 80% to 85% of them seen just once. These data originate in a study of Tregs in tolerant kidney transplant recipients. Whole-study findings and limits: Activated donor B cell expansion appeared to reveal the most relevant donor-specific TCRbeta repertoire. Few patients were studied, so findings need validation in larger groups.

The CDR3 extends over 14 amino acids. Per germline, CDR1 SGHVS and CDR2 FQNEAQ. Trimming removed 5 bases from V and 1 base from J; junction bases left unmatched: 2. The TCR originated in a human donor in good health. Material: CD4+ T cells from blood. The V and J genes are TRBV7-8 and TRBJ2-3; TRBD2 matches 8 bases. CDR3 sequence reads: CASSRRGGTDTQYF. As DNA, the CDR3 is TGTGCCAGCAGCCGGCGGGGGGGCACAGATACGCAGTATTTT.